The 29 T cell receptor beta chains below were found in one sample sequenced in a study of identical twins. From the 5' RACE reads, TCRdb called clonotypes with MiXCR, one entry per CDR3 protein. The sample yields 690,000 or so distinct CDR3 sequences, about 9.4% seen once. This sample was also put to use in a study of yellow fever vaccine responses in identical twins.

Material for sequencing was PBMCs. The receptors were sampled from a woman aged 18-35 years in good health.

This sequence joins TRBV7-2 and TRBJ2-4, with D possibly TRBD1 on 6 matching bases. Germline assignment: CDR1 SGHTA and CDR2 FQGNSA. This CDR3 comprises 17 residues. Trimming took off 5 bases at V and 7 bases at J, with 24 bases between the two ends. CDR3 sequence reads: CASSPGGGSRGLNIQYF. The CDR3 DNA reads as TGTGCCAGCAGCCCGGGTGGGGGCAGCCGAGGACTGAACATTCAGTACTTC.

This clonotype turned up a few times. This may be a read error, as it is one base from a much larger clone. The rearrangement links TRBV5-1 to TRBJ2-2, with D possibly being TRBD2 (6 bases). Germline CDR1 is SGHRS and CDR2 is YFSETQ. The CDR3 sequence is 12 residues long. The CDR3 region is CASSSSGGKLFF. As DNA, the CDR3 is TGCGCCAGCAGCTCGTCCGGCGGGAAGCTGTTTTTT.

In its sample, this clonotype was seen a few times. This chain joins TRBV20-1 and TRBJ2-5, with 10 bases lining up with TRBD1. V was clipped by 1 base and J by 4 bases; unmatched bases: 0. The CDR3 is made up of 13 amino acids. CDR1 DFQATT and CDR2 SNEGSKA come from the germline V gene (reference sequence). CDR3 sequence (DNA): TGCAGTGCTAGAGGGGACAGGGGAGAGACCCAGTACTTC. Amino acid sequence: CSARGDRGETQYF.

The J gene is TRBJ2-5, the V gene TRBV27; D may correspond to TRBD1 or TRBD2 (5 bases each). CDR1 MNHEY and CDR2 SMNVEV come from the germline V gene (reference sequence). The CDR3 consists of 12 residues. V lost 10 bases, J lost 5 bases, and 14 bases lay in between. CDR3 DNA sequence: TGTGCCACCCGCCGCAGGGAGGAGACCCAGTACTTC. Protein sequence: CATRRREETQYF.

This clonotype was recorded once. The V call is TRBV4-1, the J call TRBJ2-7, with 14 positions matching TRBD2. The trim removed 2 bases at V and 3 bases at J, leaving 9 bases unmatched. CDR1 is MGHRA and CDR2 is YSYEKL in the germline V gene. This CDR3 comprises 18 residues. The CDR3: CASSQLAGLAGVSYEQYF. The CDR3 coding sequence is TGCGCCAGCAGCCAATTGGCGGGACTAGCGGGAGTAAGCTACGAGCAGTACTTC.

The V and J genes are TRBV20-1 and TRBJ2-7, with 12 bases aligning to TRBD2. The CDR3 runs to 14 residues. CDR1 and CDR2 from the germline V gene are DFQATT and SNEGSKA (reference sequence). V shed 5 bases and J 1 base; nucleotides not matched to a gene: 3. The CDR3 DNA reads as TGCAGTGCTCAGGGGACTAGCGGGTCCTACGAGCAGTACTTC. It translates to CSAQGTSGSYEQYF.

This clonotype was counted between two and nine times. The chain couples TRBV20-1 to TRBJ1-1; D is uncertain. CDR1 is DFQATT, CDR2 SNEGSKA, per germline (reference sequence). Deletions cut 5 bases from V and 0 bases from J, with 4 bases between. This CDR3 is built from 11 residues. CDR3 sequence: CSAAMNTEAFF. CDR3 DNA: TGCAGTGCTGCAATGAACACTGAAGCTTTCTTT.

This clonotype has only a few counts. The J gene is TRBJ2-2, the V gene TRBV6-1; 8 bases map to TRBD2. Trimming cost V 8 bases and J 3 bases; bases outside gene matches: 8. The CDR3 totals 15 residues. CDR1 is MNHNS and CDR2 is SASEGT in the germline V gene. DNA of the CDR3: TGTGCCAGCCTCCTCCGGGGGGGAGACACCGGGGAGCTGTTTTTT. Protein: CASLLRGGDTGELFF.

Comments on this clonotype: At one boundary the junction diverges from the germline segment, which might be a read error. This chain connects TRBV10-3 to TRBJ1-4; unclear D gene. This CDR3 comprises 13 residues. The germline gives CDR1 ENHRY, CDR2 SYGVKD. The CDR3 DNA reads as TGTGCCACCAGTGCTAAGGGAAATGAAAAACTGTTTTTT. Its protein product is CATSAKGNEKLFF.

In this sample, this clonotype turned up a few times. The chain joins TRBV19 to TRBJ2-1, with D unresolved. V was trimmed by 3 bases and J by 7 bases, leaving 10 bases between them. Germline V gene sequence: CDR1 LNHDA, CDR2 SQIVND (reference sequence). The CDR3 totals 13 residues. CDR3 coding DNA: TGTGCCAGTAGTATGGGGATGGTGAATGAGCAGTTCTTC. Translating gives CASSMGMVNEQFF.

This clonotype was recorded many times. The V and J genes are TRBV28 and TRBJ2-1; either TRBD1 or TRBD2 may supply D (6 bases each). The CDR3 is 15 residues long. Trimming cost V 4 bases and J 7 bases, with 17 bases left between them. Germline V gene data show CDR1 as MDHEN and CDR2 as SYDVKM. CDR3 protein: CASSSPSLGGNEQFF. In DNA, the CDR3 is TGTGCCAGCAGTTCTCCGAGCCTAGGGGGGAATGAGCAGTTCTTC.

Of note for this clonotype: Just one base apart from a much larger clone, this may be a read error. This chain connects TRBV20-1 to TRBJ2-1, with 7 nucleotides matching TRBD2. The CDR3 is made up of 14 amino acids. From germline, CDR1 is DFQATT and CDR2 SNEGSKA (reference sequence). V lost 5 bases and J lost 5; bases outside the gene matches: 9. CDR3 residues: CSARCGRGNNEQFF. CDR3 in DNA: TGCAGTGCTCGTTGCGGGAGAGGAAACAATGAGCAGTTCTTC.

This clonotype was detected ten times or more. The chain joins TRBV9 to TRBJ1-4; D is perhaps TRBD1 (6 bases). V was shortened by 3 bases and J by 7 bases, with 10 bases between the two germline ends. The CDR3 loop spans 13 amino acids. Germline lookup yields CDR1 SGDLS and CDR2 YYNGEE. The CDR3 here is CASSAQGIEKLFF. CDR3 coding DNA: TGTGCCAGCAGCGCACAGGGCATTGAAAAACTGTTTTTT.

This clonotype has only a few counts. The chain is built from TRBV7-9 and TRBJ1-1; maybe TRBD1 (6 bases). Germline-derived CDR1 and CDR2 are SEHNR and FQNEAQ (reference sequence). The V end was cut by 5 bases, the J end by 0 bases, with 10 bases between. The CDR3 has 14 amino acids. The CDR3 DNA reads TGTGCCAGCAGCATCGGGACACTGAACACTGAAGCTTTCTTT. It yields the protein CASSIGTLNTEAFF.

This clonotype was seen repeatedly, ten times or more. This sequence joins TRBV4-3 and TRBJ2-7; 7 bases match TRBD1. The CDR3 is 16 residues long. V shed 0 bases, J shed 6 bases, and the junction held 11 bases outside the gene matches. Germline CDR1 reads LGHNA; CDR2 reads YSLEER. Written as DNA, the CDR3 is TGCGCCAGCAGCCAAGATAGAGTAGGGGGCCTCGGCGAGCAGTACTTC. This codes for CASSQDRVGGLGEQYF.

There are a few counts of this clonotype. The CDR3 sequence is CASSLRTANEKLFF. CDR3 bases: TGTGCCAGCAGCTTAAGGACAGCTAATGAAAAACTGTTTTTT. The chain couples TRBV7-9 to TRBJ1-4, with D possibly matching TRBD1 (6 bases). This CDR3 region has 14 residues. CDR1 is SEHNR, CDR2 FQNEAQ, per germline (reference sequence). Trimming removed 2 bases from V and 3 bases from J, with 7 bases in between.

This clonotype was observed a few times. The V and J genes are TRBV15 and TRBJ2-3, with a possible D match to TRBD2 (7 bases). The germline gives CDR1 LNHNV, CDR2 YYDKDF (reference sequence). This CDR3 is built from 16 residues. The V gene lost 0 bases and the J gene lost 3 bases, with 13 bases spanning the gap. Here the CDR3 reads CATSRDRGAGTDTQYF. The CDR3 DNA reads TGTGCCACCAGCAGAGACCGGGGGGCCGGTACAGATACGCAGTATTTT.

V gene TRBV6-1 combines with J gene TRBJ2-1; 11 bases agree with TRBD2. CDR1 and CDR2 (germline): MNHNS, SASEGT. V lost 6 bases to trimming and J lost 12 bases; unmatched junction nucleotides: 7. The CDR3 runs 13 residues. CDR3 nucleotides: TGTGCCAGCAGCCGTTTAGCGGGAGGGGTGCAGTTCTTC. Translated, it gives CASSRLAGGVQFF.

In this sample, this clonotype turned up a few times. This rearrangement joins TRBV28 to TRBJ1-6; D uncertain. The CDR3 loop spans 15 amino acids. V lost 5 bases and J lost 7, with 15 bases in between. Germline V gene data show CDR1 as MDHEN and CDR2 as SYDVKM. Written as DNA, the CDR3 is TGTGCCAGCAGTAGTCCCGGCCCCGCGAATTCACCCCTCCACTTT. Translation gives CASSSPGPANSPLHF. Supplemented by reference TRBV28 and TRBJ1-6, the full variable domain reads DVKVTQSSRYLVKRTGEKVFLECVQDMDHENMFWYRQDPGLGLRLIYFSYDVKMKEKGDIPEGYSVSREKKERFSLILESASTNQTSMYLCASSSPGPANSPLHFGNGTRLTVT.

This clonotype was seen more than once but under ten times. The CDR3 DNA reads as TGCGCCAGCAGCCCCAACGTAGGACAGGGGACCCAGTACTTC. Translated: CASSPNVGQGTQYF. J is TRBJ2-5 and V is TRBV5-1; 8 bases agree with TRBD1. V gave up 4 bases and J gave up 7 bases; unmatched junction bases: 9. From germline, CDR1 is SGHRS and CDR2 YFSETQ. The CDR3 runs to 14 residues.

The sample holds a few counts of this clonotype. The chain uses TRBV12-3 or TRBV12-4 and TRBJ1-3; 8 nucleotides align to TRBD1. The ends lost 5 bases at V and 9 bases at J; junction bases unmatched: 6. The CDR3 is made up of 13 amino acids. The CDR3 sequence: CASSPGQGGTIYF. CDR3 bases: TGTGCCAGCAGTCCCGGACAGGGTGGCACCATATATTTT.

This clonotype was recorded at least ten times. This sequence joins TRBV3-1 and TRBJ2-4; D possibly corresponds to TRBD1 (6 bases). The germline V gene encodes CDR1 LGHDT and CDR2 YNNKEL (reference sequence). CDR3 length: 15 amino acids. V shed 3 bases and J shed 0 bases, with 9 bases lying between them. CDR3 DNA sequence: TGTGCCAGCAGCCAGAGGACAGTAGCCAAAAACATTCAGTACTTC. The encoded protein is CASSQRTVAKNIQYF.

V usage is TRBV7-2 and J usage is TRBJ2-5; TRBD2 aligns across 7 bases. The CDR3 has 16 amino acids. V lost 2 bases to trimming and J lost 5 bases; unmatched junction nucleotides: 11. Germline values: CDR1 SGHTA, CDR2 FQGNSA. This chain's CDR3 is CASSLRGAGRGETQYF. CDR3 nucleotide sequence: TGTGCCAGCAGCTTAAGGGGAGCGGGGCGGGGGGAGACCCAGTACTTC.

The rearrangement joins TRBV20-1 to TRBJ1-2; 7 bases fit TRBD1. The CDR3 spans 14 residues. V was clipped by 4 bases and J by 5 bases; unmatched bases: 10. Germline CDR1 is DFQATT and CDR2 is SNEGSKA (reference sequence). The CDR3 loop reads CSAKSTGRLYGYTF. CDR3 sequence (DNA): TGCAGTGCTAAATCGACAGGGAGGCTGTATGGCTACACCTTC.

This clonotype occurred many times. The chain joins TRBV5-1 to TRBJ2-2, with D possibly TRBD2 on 6 matching bases. This CDR3 is 15 amino acids long. CDR1 SGHRS and CDR2 YFSETQ come from the germline V gene. V shed 9 bases and J shed 0 bases, with 15 bases lying between them. CDR3 protein: CATTELAANTGELFF. DNA for the CDR3: TGCGCCACCACTGAACTAGCCGCGAACACCGGGGAGCTGTTTTTT.

There are many counts of this clonotype. The rearrangement uses TRBV5-1 and TRBJ2-5; 9 nucleotides match TRBD2. Per the germline V gene, CDR1 is SGHRS and CDR2 is YFSETQ. V lost 2 bases and J lost 4; bases outside the gene matches: 9. The CDR3 has 16 amino acids. CDR3 sequence reads: CASSFAVAGERETQYF. The CDR3 nucleotides read TGCGCCAGCAGCTTCGCCGTAGCGGGAGAGCGAGAGACCCAGTACTTC.

At least ten counts were recorded for this clonotype. This rearrangement joins TRBV6-2 or TRBV6-3 to TRBJ1-2; no firm D call. Germline V gives CDR1 MNHEY, CDR2 SVGEGT. V was shortened by 4 bases and J by 3 bases, with 6 bases between the two germline ends. This CDR3 has 12 residues. CDR3 nucleotides: TGTGCCAGCAGTTCCGATGACTATGGCTACACCTTC. Residues: CASSSDDYGYTF.

In its sample, this clonotype was seen many times. The chain links TRBV3-1 to TRBJ2-1; the match to TRBD2 covers 7 bases. From germline, CDR1 is LGHDT and CDR2 YNNKEL (reference sequence). The CDR3 contains 15 residues. With V trimmed by 0 bases and J by 9 bases, 8 bases remained unmatched. This CDR3 reads CASSQDPGLVREQFF. CDR3 nucleotides: TGTGCCAGCAGCCAAGATCCCGGACTAGTTCGTGAGCAGTTCTTC.

The sample holds a few counts of this clonotype. The CDR3: CSATPPTGRFYEQYF. For the CDR3, the DNA is TGCAGTGCTACCCCGCCGACAGGGAGGTTCTACGAGCAGTACTTC. The chain carries TRBV20-1 and TRBJ2-7; TRBD1 might be the D (7 bases). The CDR3 has 15 amino acids. V was clipped by 4 bases and J by 3 bases, with 19 bases between them. CDR1 and CDR2 (germline): DFQATT, SNEGSKA (reference sequence).